This entry describes one T cell receptor (beta chain). This clone has more than one count but fewer than ten. Its antigen remains unidentified. No much larger clonotype is one base removed from it; base qualities were not supplied. The source of the sample is a study of cytomegalovirus exposure and HLA in healthy donors (dated by TCRdb to about 2017). For context, the study as a whole: According to a later analysis, one platform produced both the roughly 130 validation repertoires and the 670 or so repertoires of the first cohort. The study combined high-throughput TCR immunosequencing, statistical association of individual TCRs with disease status, and machine learning to predict cytomegalovirus infection status. The study aimed to test whether cataloging public T cell receptors could reveal signatures of past pathogen exposure. In addition to the first cohort of 666 subjects, a separate validation cohort of 120 different subjects was used.

Library creation used the immunoSEQ multiplex PCR assay. The study's processing was this. A statistical classification framework was developed to diagnose cytomegalovirus status using the catalog of TCR beta chain sequences. TCRdb re-hosts the immuneACCESS table, in-frame sequences only. Its copies lack some clones; in the studies checked, an unresolved V gene accounts for under half of them, and the cause for the rest is not known. That table furnishes V, J and clone size, whereas the DNA furnished D and trimming. The sample table contains 100,000 to 150,000 clones; only one count was recorded for 75% to 90% of them. Jointly, the top ten make up over 1% of the sample. The donors were included in the validation cohort of roughly 130 subjects, a group kept apart from the roughly 680-subject first cohort. The paper as a whole reports these results and caveats: While some public TCRs were present in many individuals, most TCR sequences turned up only very rarely across donors. The authors suggested that the approach could potentially be generalized to other disease states and immunological phenotypes. Of the cluster scores, 85% to 95% were above 0 in a later analysis, which found that TCRs clustered in the first cohort also tended to co-occur in the 95 to 150 validation repertoires. The study listed 150 to 200 TCR beta chains as associated with cytomegalovirus. A few of the identified cytomegalovirus-associated TCR beta chains were confirmed in vitro to be specific for cytomegalovirus antigens. A later analysis lacked HLA typing for the validation cohort, so it scored co-occurrence in that cohort across all 110 or so repertoires. Cytomegalovirus status was reported to be diagnosed by the classifier with high specificity and sensitivity in both the original and validation cohorts.

The sample comprised PBMCs. The sequence came from a woman in her late teens or twenties in good health and CMV-seronegative.

At the DNA level, the sequence is TGTGCCAGCAGCTTAGTGGTCAGGGCGAGCTACGAGCAGTACTTC. Its translation reads: CASSLVVRASYEQYF. This chain joins TRBV11-2 to TRBJ2-7; D gene: possibly TRBD1, on 5 matching bases. Deletion took 1 base off V and 3 bases off J, with a span of 13 bases between the germline ends. Including the terminal cysteine and phenylalanine, the CDR3 comprises 15 residues. The CDR3 DNA has 45 bases and is translated from base 1. The germline V gene provides CDR1 SGHAT and CDR2 FQNNGV.